The 24 T cell receptor beta chains below all came from one sample that was sequenced in a study of early T cells in non-severe SARS-CoV-2 infection. TCRdb reanalysed the 5' RACE reads using MiXCR and keeps one entry per CDR3 protein. The table has approximately 39,000 distinct CDR3 sequences, roughly 9.9% seen once. The sample was whole blood. The receptors shown here come from an adult who was a healthcare worker with PCR-confirmed SARS-CoV-2 infection or an uninfected control (not recorded which).

This clonotype was recorded a few times. V and J are TRBV5-1 and TRBJ2-7, with TRBD1 as a possible D gene (6 bases). Trimming left V 2 bases short and J 9 bases short, with 21 bases between. The CDR3 is 15 residues long. CDR1 SGHRS and CDR2 YFSETQ come from the germline V gene. The chain's CDR3 is CASSLGDTNLNGQYF. In DNA form, the CDR3 reads TGCGCCAGCAGCTTAGGGGACACCAACCTAAACGGGCAGTACTTC. Together with reference TRBV5-1 and TRBJ2-7, the CDR3 gives the full variable domain: KAGVTQTPRYLIKTRGQQVTLSCSPISGHRSVSWYQQTPGQGLQFLFEYFSETQRNKGNFPGRFSGRQFSNSRSEMNVSTLELGDSALYLCASSLGDTNLNGQYFGPGTRLTVT.

In this sample, this clonotype turned up many times. The CDR3 is CASSYRRTGDTGELFF. The CDR3 nucleotides are TGTGCCAGCAGTTACCGCCGGACAGGGGACACCGGGGAGCTGTTTTTT. The chain uses TRBV6-6 and TRBJ2-2; 9 bases are a match to TRBD1. Germline values: CDR1 MNHNY, CDR2 SVGAGI (reference sequence). The CDR3 covers 16 residues. J gave up 3 bases and V 2 bases, and 4 bases lay outside the gene matches.

The rearrangement joins TRBV4-3 to TRBJ1-4, with D perhaps TRBD1 (6 bases). There are 15 residues in the CDR3. The germline V and J ends were trimmed by 4 bases and 5 bases, with 14 bases remaining between them. The germline gives CDR1 LGHNA, CDR2 YSLEER. CDR3 sequence reads: CASSPVLQGNEKLFF. The CDR3 DNA sequence: TGCGCCAGCAGCCCTGTCTTACAGGGAAATGAAAAACTGTTTTTT.

The chain links TRBV28 to TRBJ1-1; D call uncertain. The CDR3 runs to 14 residues. Germline CDR1 reads MDHEN; CDR2 reads SYDVKM. V was cut by 5 bases and J by 3 bases, with 13 bases left in between. CDR3 sequence (DNA): TGTGCCAGCAGTCCCCCTAACGGGGACACTGAAGCTTTCTTT. Translating gives CASSPPNGDTEAFF.

This clonotype was counted many times. The J gene is TRBJ2-3, the V gene TRBV11-2; 7 bases fit TRBD2. The germline V gene has CDR1 SGHAT and CDR2 FQNNGV. The length of the CDR3 is 16 residues. V shed 5 bases, J shed 1 base, and the junction held 9 bases outside the gene matches. The CDR3 loop is CASSPLGGGRTDTQYF. DNA of the CDR3: TGTGCCAGCAGCCCTCTGGGCGGGGGACGCACAGATACGCAGTATTTT.

The genes are TRBV28 and TRBJ2-3, with TRBD2 matching 8 bases. This CDR3 is built from 15 residues. Looked up from germline, CDR1 is MDHEN and CDR2 is SYDVKM. Germline trimming cut 2 bases from V and 5 bases from J; bases unmatched to any gene: 6. The CDR3 sequence: CASSLHSGALDTQYF. The CDR3 DNA reads as TGTGCCAGCAGTTTACATAGCGGGGCTCTAGATACGCAGTATTTT.

This clonotype turned up a few times. The V gene is TRBV5-1, the J gene TRBJ2-7; 7 bases line up with TRBD1. This CDR3 has 13 residues. The germline gives CDR1 SGHRS, CDR2 YFSETQ. V lost 1 base to trimming and J lost 5 bases; unmatched junction nucleotides: 3. The CDR3 loop is CASSLIGGHEQYF. The CDR3 nucleotides are TGCGCCAGCAGCTTGATAGGGGGCCACGAGCAGTACTTC.

This clonotype showed up many times. This chain links TRBV20-1 with TRBJ2-3; D is ambiguous. Germline-derived CDR1 and CDR2 are DFQATT and SNEGSKA (reference sequence). The CDR3 is made up of 12 amino acids. V gave up 6 bases and J gave up 2 bases, with 9 bases separating them. DNA for the CDR3: TGCAGTGCCGTTCTGGCCACAGATACGCAGTATTTT. Protein: CSAVLATDTQYF.

The rearrangement uses TRBV2 and TRBJ2-3; TRBD2 might be the D (5 bases). Deletions cut 4 bases from V and 2 bases from J, with 13 bases between. The CDR3 sequence is 15 residues long. Germline V gene lookup returns CDR1 SNHLY and CDR2 FYNNEI. The DNA of the CDR3 is TGTGCCAGCAGTGGCGGATTCGGGAACACAGATACGCAGTATTTT. The encoded protein is CASSGGFGNTDTQYF.

In its sample, this clonotype was seen once. V usage is TRBV10-3 and J usage is TRBJ2-7, with 8 bases fitting TRBD1. Losses at the gene ends were 5 bases for V and 2 bases for J; bases not matched to a gene: 5. Looked up from germline, CDR1 is ENHRY and CDR2 is SYGVKD. This CDR3 contains 14 residues. CDR3 protein: CAISTDRAPYEQYF. Here the CDR3 DNA reads TGTGCCATCAGTACGGACAGGGCTCCCTACGAGCAGTACTTC.

In its sample, this clonotype was seen a few times. The chain recombines TRBV10-3 with TRBJ2-1; 10 nucleotides match TRBD1. The V and J ends lost 6 bases and 9 bases, in that order; junction bases with no gene match: 11. This CDR3 region has 15 residues. Per germline, CDR1 ENHRY and CDR2 SYGVKD. In nucleotides, the CDR3 is TGTGCCATCAGCATCCGGGACAGGGGAAACGGTGAGCAGTTCTTC. The encoded protein is CAISIRDRGNGEQFF.

Only a few counts were recorded for this clonotype. The chain carries TRBV3-1 and TRBJ1-1; D unresolved. The CDR3 contains 15 residues. With 1 base removed from V and 3 bases from J, the gap between germline ends came to 12 bases. Germline V gene lookup returns CDR1 LGHDT and CDR2 YNNKEL (reference sequence). This chain's CDR3 is CASSQGLNSYTEAFF. The CDR3 nucleotides are TGTGCCAGCAGCCAAGGTCTCAACAGTTACACTGAAGCTTTCTTT.

This clonotype was seen only once. The rearrangement uses TRBV9 and TRBJ2-5; D not certain. This CDR3 has 16 residues. The germline gives CDR1 SGDLS, CDR2 YYNGEE. V was clipped by 0 bases and J by 0 bases, with 12 bases between them. CDR3 bases: TGTGCCAGCAGCGTAGGGGCTATCGAGTACCAAGAGACCCAGTACTTC. Translation gives CASSVGAIEYQETQYF.

This clonotype was found many times. The genes are TRBV7-6 and TRBJ1-4; tentatively, D is TRBD1 (5 bases). Trimming left V 4 bases short and J 0 bases short, with 12 bases between. The CDR3 spans 16 residues. Germline CDR1 is SGHVS and CDR2 is FNYEAQ. As DNA, the CDR3 is TGTGCCAGCAGCTCTTGGGGCCCCGCAACTAATGAAAAACTGTTTTTT. This sequence encodes CASSSWGPATNEKLFF.

This clonotype was picked up a small number of times. This chain's CDR3 is CASSMFRNSNQPQHF. The CDR3, as DNA: TGTGCCAGTAGTATGTTCAGGAACTCCAATCAGCCCCAGCATTTT. The rearrangement links TRBV19 to TRBJ1-5; D unresolved. The V and J ends lost 3 bases and 3 bases respectively, with 12 bases between them. Germline CDR1 LNHDA, CDR2 SQIVND (reference sequence). There are 15 residues in the CDR3. The full variable domain, in which reference TRBV19 and TRBJ1-5 provide the parts outside the CDR3, is DGGITQSPKYLFRKEGQNVTLSCEQNLNHDAMYWYRQDPGQGLRLIYYSQIVNDFQKGDIAEGYSVSREKKESFPLTVTSAQKNPTAFYLCASSMFRNSNQPQHFGDGTRLSIL.

The sample holds many counts of this clonotype. The V call is TRBV20-1, the J call TRBJ1-2; D is unresolved. There are 12 residues in the CDR3. Germline V gene data show CDR1 as DFQATT and CDR2 as SNEGSKA (reference sequence). V was trimmed by 2 bases and J by 9 bases, leaving 13 bases between them. The CDR3 DNA reads TGCAGTGCTAGATGGGCGGCCCCGAGCTACACCTTC. Translation gives CSARWAAPSYTF.

The gene calls are TRBV12-3 or TRBV12-4 and TRBJ2-3, with D possibly TRBD2 on 5 matching bases. This CDR3 spans 12 amino acids. V was pared by 3 bases and J by 9 bases, with 10 bases between. DNA for the CDR3: TGTGCCAGCAGTTTTGAGGGCGGGACGCAGTATTTT. It yields the protein CASSFEGGTQYF.

The table lists this clonotype with many counts. The chain recombines TRBV4-3 with TRBJ2-2, with D unresolved. The V gene lost 0 bases and the J gene lost 2 bases, with 13 bases spanning the gap. CDR3 length: 17 amino acids. CDR1 LGHNA and CDR2 YSLEER come from the germline V gene. The CDR3 here is CASSQEDRYSNTGELFF. CDR3 sequence (DNA): TGCGCCAGCAGCCAAGAGGATAGATACAGTAACACCGGGGAGCTGTTTTTT.

This clonotype came up many times. This rearrangement joins TRBV19 to TRBJ1-5; D is undetermined. The V gene lost 5 bases and the J gene lost 4 bases, with 9 bases spanning the gap. This CDR3 comprises 13 residues. Germline V gives CDR1 LNHDA, CDR2 SQIVND (reference sequence). The CDR3 is CASSGRGNQPQHF. The CDR3 coding sequence is TGTGCCAGTAGTGGTCGGGGTAATCAGCCCCAGCATTTT.

This clonotype was found many times. The chain couples TRBV9 to TRBJ2-7, with D uncertain. Per the germline V gene, CDR1 is SGDLS and CDR2 is YYNGEE. Trimming took off 3 bases at V and 6 bases at J, with 10 bases between the two ends. The CDR3 consists of 12 residues. The DNA of the CDR3 is TGTGCCAGCAGCGGACAAACCCCCGAGCAGTACTTC. Its translation: CASSGQTPEQYF.

This clonotype was found many times. The chain carries TRBV28 and TRBJ2-7; unclear D gene. The CDR3 has 14 residues. V was cut by 3 bases and J by 5 bases, with 14 bases left in between. In germline, CDR1 is MDHEN, CDR2 SYDVKM. CDR3 sequence: CASSLSDLHDEQYF. CDR3 sequence (DNA): TGTGCCAGCAGTTTGTCGGATCTTCACGACGAGCAGTACTTC.

There are many counts of this clonotype. The chain recombines TRBV5-5 with TRBJ1-6; TRBD1 agrees at 8 bases. V was pared by 5 bases and J by 9 bases, with 13 bases of the junction left unmatched. This CDR3 is 16 amino acids long. CDR1 and CDR2 from the germline V gene are SGHKS and YYEKEE (reference sequence). CDR3 coding DNA: TGTGCCAGCAGTCAACTGACCGGGACAGGTTTTTCACCCCTCCACTTT. It codes for CASSQLTGTGFSPLHF.

The J gene is TRBJ2-5, the V gene TRBV5-4, with D perhaps matching TRBD1 (6 bases). From germline, CDR1 is SGHNT and CDR2 YYREEE (reference sequence). The CDR3 is 14 residues long. Between the trimmed V and J ends, which lost 0 bases and 5 bases, there was a span of 11 bases. CDR3 residues: CASSLEPGEETQYF. The CDR3 nucleotides are TGTGCCAGCAGCTTGGAACCAGGGGAGGAGACCCAGTACTTC. Filled out from reference TRBV5-4 and TRBJ2-5, the complete variable domain reads ETGVTQSPTHLIKTRGQQVTLRCSSQSGHNTVSWYQQALGQGPQFIFQYYREEENGRGNFPPRFSGLQFPNYSSELNVNALELDDSALYLCASSLEPGEETQYFGPGTRLLVL.

About this clonotype: This may arise from a read error, as a much more abundant clone is one base away. Without the conserved terminal phenylalanine or tryptophan, this CDR3 likely stems from a read error. The chain recombines TRBV29-1 with TRBJ1-1, with TRBD1 matching 10 bases. This CDR3 has 12 residues. V lost 6 bases to trimming and J lost 3 bases; unmatched junction nucleotides: 1. Per germline, CDR1 SQVTM and CDR2 ANQGSEA. The CDR3 spells CSVGQGDTEAFS. As DNA, the CDR3 is TGCAGCGTCGGACAGGGGGACACTGAAGCTTTCTCT.